This T cell receptor (beta chain) derives from a study of T cell repertoires in cytomegalovirus infection. Study at large: It was the public TCR beta signatures that indicated both CMV infection and matching HLA type. The study's findings and limits: In two of eight donors, the top clonotype was HLA-C-restricted CMV-specific. Cumulated frequencies of public TCR beta families served to identify carriers of CMV plus the relevant HLA.

TCRdb itself ran the reads through MiXCR, one entry per CDR3 protein. The table includes under 150,000 distinct CDR3 sequences, about 24% detected once. J gave up 4 bases and V 5 bases, and 9 bases lay outside the gene matches. This CDR3 has 14 amino acids. Germline V gene lookup returns CDR1 GTSNPN and CDR2 SVGIG (reference sequence). Turning to this clonotype: Its target is unknown.

This TCR was sampled from a human donor in good health (CMV status not recorded). Some clones in this sample may be carry-over from other donors' samples. Sample: PBMCs, sequenced either directly or after in vitro stimulation (not recorded which). This sequence joins TRBV30 and TRBJ1-2, with TRBD1 matching 8 bases. The CDR3: CAWDPTGAGYGYTF. The CDR3 DNA sequence: TGTGCCTGGGACCCGACAGGGGCGGGCTATGGCTACACCTTC.